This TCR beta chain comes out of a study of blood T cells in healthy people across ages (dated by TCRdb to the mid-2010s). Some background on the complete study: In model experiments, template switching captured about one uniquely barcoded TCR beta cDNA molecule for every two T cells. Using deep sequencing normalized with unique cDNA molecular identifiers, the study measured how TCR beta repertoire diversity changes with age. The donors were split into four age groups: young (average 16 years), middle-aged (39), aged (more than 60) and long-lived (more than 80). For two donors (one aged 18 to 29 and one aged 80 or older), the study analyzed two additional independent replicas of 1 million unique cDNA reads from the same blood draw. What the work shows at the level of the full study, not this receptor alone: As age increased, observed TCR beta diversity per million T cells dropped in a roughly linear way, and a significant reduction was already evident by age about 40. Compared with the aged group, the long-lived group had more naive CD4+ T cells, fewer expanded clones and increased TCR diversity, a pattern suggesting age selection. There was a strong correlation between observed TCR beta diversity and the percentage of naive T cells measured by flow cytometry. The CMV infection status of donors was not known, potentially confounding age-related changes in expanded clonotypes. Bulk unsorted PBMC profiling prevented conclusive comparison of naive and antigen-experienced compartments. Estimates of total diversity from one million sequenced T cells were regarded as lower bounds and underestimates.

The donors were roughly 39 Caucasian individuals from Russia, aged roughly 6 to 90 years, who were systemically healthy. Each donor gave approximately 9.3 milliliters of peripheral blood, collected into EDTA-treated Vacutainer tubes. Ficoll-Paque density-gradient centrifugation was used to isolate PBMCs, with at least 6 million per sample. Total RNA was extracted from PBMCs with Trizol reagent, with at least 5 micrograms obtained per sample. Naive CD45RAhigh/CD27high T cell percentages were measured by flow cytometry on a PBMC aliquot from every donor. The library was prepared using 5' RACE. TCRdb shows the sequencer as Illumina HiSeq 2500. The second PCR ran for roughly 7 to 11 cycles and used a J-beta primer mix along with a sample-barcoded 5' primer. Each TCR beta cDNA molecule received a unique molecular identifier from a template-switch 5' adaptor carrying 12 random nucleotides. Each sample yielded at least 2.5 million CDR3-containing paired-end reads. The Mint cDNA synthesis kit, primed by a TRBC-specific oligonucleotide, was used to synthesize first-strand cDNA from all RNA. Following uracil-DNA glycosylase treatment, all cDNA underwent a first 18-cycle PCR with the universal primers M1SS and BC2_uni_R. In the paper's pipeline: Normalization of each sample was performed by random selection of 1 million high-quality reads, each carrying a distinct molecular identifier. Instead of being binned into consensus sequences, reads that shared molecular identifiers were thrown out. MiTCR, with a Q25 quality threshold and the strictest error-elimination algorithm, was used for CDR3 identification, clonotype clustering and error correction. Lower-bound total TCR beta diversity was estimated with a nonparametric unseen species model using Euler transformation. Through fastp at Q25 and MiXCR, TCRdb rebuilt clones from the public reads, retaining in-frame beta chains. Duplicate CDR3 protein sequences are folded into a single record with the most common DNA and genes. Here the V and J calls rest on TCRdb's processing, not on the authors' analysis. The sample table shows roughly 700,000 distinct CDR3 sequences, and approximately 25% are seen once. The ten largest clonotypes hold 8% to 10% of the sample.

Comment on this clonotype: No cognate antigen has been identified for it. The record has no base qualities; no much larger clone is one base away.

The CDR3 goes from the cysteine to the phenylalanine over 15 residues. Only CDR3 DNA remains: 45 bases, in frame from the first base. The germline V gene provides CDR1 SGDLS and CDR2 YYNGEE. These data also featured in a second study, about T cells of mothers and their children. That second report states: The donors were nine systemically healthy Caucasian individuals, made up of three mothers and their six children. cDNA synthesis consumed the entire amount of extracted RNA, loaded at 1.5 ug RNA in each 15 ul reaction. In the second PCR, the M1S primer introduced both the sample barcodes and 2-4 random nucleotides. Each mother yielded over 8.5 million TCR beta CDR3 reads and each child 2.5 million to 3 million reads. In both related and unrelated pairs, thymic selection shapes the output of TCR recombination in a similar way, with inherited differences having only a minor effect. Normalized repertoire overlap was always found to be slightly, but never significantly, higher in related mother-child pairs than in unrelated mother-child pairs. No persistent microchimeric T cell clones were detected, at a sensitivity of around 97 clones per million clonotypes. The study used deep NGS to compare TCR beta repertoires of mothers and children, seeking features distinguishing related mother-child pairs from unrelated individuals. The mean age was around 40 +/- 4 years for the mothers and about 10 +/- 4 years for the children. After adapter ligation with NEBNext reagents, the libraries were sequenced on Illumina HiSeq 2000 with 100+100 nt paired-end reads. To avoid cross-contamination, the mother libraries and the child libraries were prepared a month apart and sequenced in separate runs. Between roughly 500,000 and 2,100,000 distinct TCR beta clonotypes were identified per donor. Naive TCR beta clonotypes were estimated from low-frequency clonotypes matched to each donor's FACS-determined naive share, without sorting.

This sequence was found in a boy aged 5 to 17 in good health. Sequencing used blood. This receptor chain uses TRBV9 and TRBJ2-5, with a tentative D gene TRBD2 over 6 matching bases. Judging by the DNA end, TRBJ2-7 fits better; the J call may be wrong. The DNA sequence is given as TGTGCCAGCAGCCCCAATGGCGGGAACTCCTACGAGCAGTACTTC. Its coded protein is CASSPNGGNSYEQYF.